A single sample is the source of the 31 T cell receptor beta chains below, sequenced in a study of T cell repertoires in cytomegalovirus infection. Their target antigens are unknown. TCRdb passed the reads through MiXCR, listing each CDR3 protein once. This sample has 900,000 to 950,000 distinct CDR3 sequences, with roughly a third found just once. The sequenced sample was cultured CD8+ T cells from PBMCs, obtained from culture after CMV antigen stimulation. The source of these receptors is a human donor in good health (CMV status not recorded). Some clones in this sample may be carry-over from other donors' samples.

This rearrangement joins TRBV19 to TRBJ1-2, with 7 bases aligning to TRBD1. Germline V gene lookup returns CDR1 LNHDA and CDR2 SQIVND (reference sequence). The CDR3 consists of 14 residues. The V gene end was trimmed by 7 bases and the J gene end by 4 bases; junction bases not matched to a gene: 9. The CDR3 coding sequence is TGTGCCAGTACCCCGACAGGGAACCCCTATGGCTACACCTTC. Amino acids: CASTPTGNPYGYTF.

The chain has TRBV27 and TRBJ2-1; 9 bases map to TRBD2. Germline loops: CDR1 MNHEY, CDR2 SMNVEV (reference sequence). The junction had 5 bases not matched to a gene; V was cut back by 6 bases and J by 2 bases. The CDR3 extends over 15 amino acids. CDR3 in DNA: TGTGCCAGCAGGAATAGCGGGGGTGCCTACAATGAGCAGTTCTTC. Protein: CASRNSGGAYNEQFF.

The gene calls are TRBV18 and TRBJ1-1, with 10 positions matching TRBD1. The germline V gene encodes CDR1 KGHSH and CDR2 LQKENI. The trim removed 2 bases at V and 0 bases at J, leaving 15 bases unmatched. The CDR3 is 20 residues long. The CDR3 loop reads CASSPTPGQGIPNMNTEAFF. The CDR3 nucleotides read TGTGCCAGCTCACCAACTCCGGGACAGGGGATCCCTAATATGAACACTGAAGCTTTCTTT.

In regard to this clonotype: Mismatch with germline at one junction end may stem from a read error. The CDR3 DNA sequence: TGTGCCAGCGGTTTTAGAGAGGGCTATGGCTACACCTTC. This sequence encodes CASGFREGYGYTF. The V and J genes are TRBV12-3 or TRBV12-4 and TRBJ1-2; D is ambiguous. This CDR3 is 13 amino acids long.

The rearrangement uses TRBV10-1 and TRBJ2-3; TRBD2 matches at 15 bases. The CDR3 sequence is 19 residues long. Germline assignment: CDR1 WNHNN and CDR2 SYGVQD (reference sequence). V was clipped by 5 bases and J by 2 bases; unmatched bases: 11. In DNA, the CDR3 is TGCGCCAGCAGTCCCTGGACTAGCGGGGGGGCCGGGTCCACAGATACGCAGTATTTT. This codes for CASSPWTSGGAGSTDTQYF.

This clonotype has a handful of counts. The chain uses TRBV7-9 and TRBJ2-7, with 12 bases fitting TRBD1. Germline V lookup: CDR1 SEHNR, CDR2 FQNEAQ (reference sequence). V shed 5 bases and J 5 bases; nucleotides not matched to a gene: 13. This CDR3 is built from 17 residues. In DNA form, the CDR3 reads TGTGCCAGCAGCCCCCCCGGGACAGGGGGCCCTCTCGACGAGCAGTACTTC. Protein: CASSPPGTGGPLDEQYF.

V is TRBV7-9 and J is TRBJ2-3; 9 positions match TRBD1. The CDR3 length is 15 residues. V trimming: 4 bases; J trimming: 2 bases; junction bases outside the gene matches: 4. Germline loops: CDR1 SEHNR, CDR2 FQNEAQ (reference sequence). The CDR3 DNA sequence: TGTGCCAGCAGCTCCGGACAGGGGCCCACAGATACGCAGTATTTT. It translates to CASSSGQGPTDTQYF.

CDR3 DNA: TGTGCCAGCAGTTCCCCCCCCACTGAAGCTTTCTTT. It is translated as CASSSPPTEAFF. V gene TRBV6-5 combines with J gene TRBJ1-1; no clear D gene. The CDR3 length is 12 residues. CDR1 and CDR2 (germline): MNHEY, SVGAGI. V was cut by 4 bases and J by 4 bases, with 7 bases left in between.

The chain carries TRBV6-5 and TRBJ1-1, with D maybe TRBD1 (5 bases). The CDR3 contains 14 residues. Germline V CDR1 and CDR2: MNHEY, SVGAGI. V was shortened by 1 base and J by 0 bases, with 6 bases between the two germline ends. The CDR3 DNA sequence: TGTGCCAGCAGTTACTTGGGACTGAACACTGAAGCTTTCTTT. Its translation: CASSYLGLNTEAFF.

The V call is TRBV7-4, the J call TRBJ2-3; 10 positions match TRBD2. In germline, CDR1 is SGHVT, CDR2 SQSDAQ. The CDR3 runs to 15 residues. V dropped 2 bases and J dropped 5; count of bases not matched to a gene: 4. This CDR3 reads CASSLIAGGVDTQYF. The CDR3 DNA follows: TGTGCCAGCAGCTTAATAGCGGGGGGAGTAGATACGCAGTATTTT. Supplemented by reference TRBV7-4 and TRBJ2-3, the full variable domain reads GAGVSQSPRYKVAKRGRDVALRCDSISGHVTLYWYRQTLGQGSEVLTYSQSDAQRDKSGRPSGRFSAERPERSVSTLKIQRTEQGDSAVYLCASSLIAGGVDTQYFGPGTRLTVL.

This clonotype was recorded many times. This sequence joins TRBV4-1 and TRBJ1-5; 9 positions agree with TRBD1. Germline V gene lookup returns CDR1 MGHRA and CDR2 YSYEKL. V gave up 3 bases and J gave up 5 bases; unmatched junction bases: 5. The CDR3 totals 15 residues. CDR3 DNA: TGCGCCAGCAGCCAGGAACAGGGGGCACATCAGCCCCAGCATTTT. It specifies CASSQEQGAHQPQHF.

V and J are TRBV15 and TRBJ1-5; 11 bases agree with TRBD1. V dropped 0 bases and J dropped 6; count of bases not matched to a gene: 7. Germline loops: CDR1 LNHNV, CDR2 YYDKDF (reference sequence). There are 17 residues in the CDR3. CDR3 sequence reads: CATSRDKGTGGVQPQHF. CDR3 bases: TGTGCCACCAGCAGAGATAAAGGGACAGGGGGAGTTCAGCCCCAGCATTTT.

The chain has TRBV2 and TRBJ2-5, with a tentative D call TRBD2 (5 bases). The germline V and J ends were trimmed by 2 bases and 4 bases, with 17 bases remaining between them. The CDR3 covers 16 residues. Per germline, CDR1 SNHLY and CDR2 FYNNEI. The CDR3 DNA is TGTGCCAGCAGTGAACTAGGACTCCAAGTACCAGAGACCCAGTACTTC. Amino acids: CASSELGLQVPETQYF.

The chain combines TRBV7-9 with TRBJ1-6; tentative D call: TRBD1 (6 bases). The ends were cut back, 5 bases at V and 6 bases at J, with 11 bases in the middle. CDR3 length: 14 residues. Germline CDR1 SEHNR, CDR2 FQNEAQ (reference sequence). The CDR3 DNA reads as TGTGCCAGCAGCGCAGGGGACCGTAATTCACCCCTCCACTTT. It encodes CASSAGDRNSPLHF.

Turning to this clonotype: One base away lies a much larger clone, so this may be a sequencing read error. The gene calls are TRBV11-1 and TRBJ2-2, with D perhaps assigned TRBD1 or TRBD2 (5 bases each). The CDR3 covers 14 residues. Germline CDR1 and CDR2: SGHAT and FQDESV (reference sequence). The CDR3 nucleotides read TGTACCAGCAGCCCGGACGGGACGGATGGGGAGCTGTTTTTT. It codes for CTSSPDGTDGELFF.

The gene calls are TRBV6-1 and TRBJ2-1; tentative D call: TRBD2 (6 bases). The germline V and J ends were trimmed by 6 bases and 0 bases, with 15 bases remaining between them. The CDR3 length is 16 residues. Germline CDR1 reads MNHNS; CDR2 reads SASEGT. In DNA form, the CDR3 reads TGTGCCAGCAGAACCCCAGCGGGCCCCTCCTACAATGAGCAGTTCTTC. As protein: CASRTPAGPSYNEQFF.

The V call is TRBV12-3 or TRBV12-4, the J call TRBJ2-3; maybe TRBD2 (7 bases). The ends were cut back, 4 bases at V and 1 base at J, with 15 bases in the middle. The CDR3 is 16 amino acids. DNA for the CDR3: TGTGCCAGCAGTTCCCCTCGCGGGGGCGGCACAGATACGCAGTATTTT. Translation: CASSSPRGGGTDTQYF.

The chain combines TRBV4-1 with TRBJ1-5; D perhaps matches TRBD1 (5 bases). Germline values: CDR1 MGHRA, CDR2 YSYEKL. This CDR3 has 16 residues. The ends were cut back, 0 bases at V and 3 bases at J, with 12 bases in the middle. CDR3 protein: CASSQDTQDLNQPQHF. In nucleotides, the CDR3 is TGCGCCAGCAGCCAAGACACACAGGATCTCAATCAGCCCCAGCATTTT.

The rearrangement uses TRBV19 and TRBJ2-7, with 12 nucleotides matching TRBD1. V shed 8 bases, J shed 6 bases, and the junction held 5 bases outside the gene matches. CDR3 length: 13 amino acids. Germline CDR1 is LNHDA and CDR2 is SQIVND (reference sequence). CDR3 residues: CASGTGGFGEQYF. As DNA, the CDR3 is TGTGCCAGTGGGACAGGGGGCTTCGGCGAGCAGTACTTC. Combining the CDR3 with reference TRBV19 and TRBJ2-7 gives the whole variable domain DGGITQSPKYLFRKEGQNVTLSCEQNLNHDAMYWYRQDPGQGLRLIYYSQIVNDFQKGDIAEGYSVSREKKESFPLTVTSAQKNPTAFYLCASGTGGFGEQYFGPGTRLTVT.

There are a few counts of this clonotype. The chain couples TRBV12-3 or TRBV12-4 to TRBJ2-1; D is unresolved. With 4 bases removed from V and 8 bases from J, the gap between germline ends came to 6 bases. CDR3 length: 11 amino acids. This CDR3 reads CASSWSHEQFF. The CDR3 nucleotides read TGTGCCAGCAGTTGGAGCCATGAGCAGTTCTTC.

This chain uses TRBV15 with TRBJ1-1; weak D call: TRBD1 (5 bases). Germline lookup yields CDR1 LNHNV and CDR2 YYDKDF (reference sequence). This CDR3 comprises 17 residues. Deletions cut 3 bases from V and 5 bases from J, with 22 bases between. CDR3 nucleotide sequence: TGTGCCACCAGCAGGGGCTCGACCTCGATTGAGGGGACTGAAGCTTTCTTT. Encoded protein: CATSRGSTSIEGTEAFF.

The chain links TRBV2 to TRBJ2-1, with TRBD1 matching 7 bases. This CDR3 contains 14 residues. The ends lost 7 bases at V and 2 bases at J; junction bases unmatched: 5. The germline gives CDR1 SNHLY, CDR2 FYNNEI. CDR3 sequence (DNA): TGTGCCAGCATGGACAGGACCACCTACAATGAGCAGTTCTTC. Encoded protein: CASMDRTTYNEQFF.

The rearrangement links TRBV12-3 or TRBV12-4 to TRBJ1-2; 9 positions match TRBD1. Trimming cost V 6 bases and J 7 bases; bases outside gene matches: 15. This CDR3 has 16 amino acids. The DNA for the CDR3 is TGTGCCAGCAGGAAACCGGGACAGGGTCCCGGTGCTGGCTACACCTTC. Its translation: CASRKPGQGPGAGYTF.

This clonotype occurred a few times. This CDR3 reads CASRERLWYF. The CDR3 DNA reads as TGTGCCAGCAGGGAAAGACTGTGGTACTTC. The chain carries TRBV2 and TRBJ2-7; D unclear. The V and J ends lost 6 bases and 12 bases respectively, with 12 bases between them. Germline V gene data show CDR1 as SNHLY and CDR2 as FYNNEI. The CDR3 is 10 residues long. The variable domain in full, with the rest retrieved from reference TRBV2 and TRBJ2-7, is EPEVTQTPSHQVTQMGQEVILRCVPISNHLYFYWYRQILGQKVEFLVSFYNNEISEKSEIFDDQFSVERPDGSNFTLKIRSTKLEDSAMYFCASRERLWYFGPGTRLTVT.

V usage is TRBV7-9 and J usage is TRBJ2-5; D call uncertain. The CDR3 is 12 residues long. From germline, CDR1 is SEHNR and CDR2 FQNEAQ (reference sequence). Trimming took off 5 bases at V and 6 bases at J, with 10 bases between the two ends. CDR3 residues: CASSPRLKTQYF. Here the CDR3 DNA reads TGTGCCAGCAGCCCCCGGTTGAAGACCCAGTACTTC.

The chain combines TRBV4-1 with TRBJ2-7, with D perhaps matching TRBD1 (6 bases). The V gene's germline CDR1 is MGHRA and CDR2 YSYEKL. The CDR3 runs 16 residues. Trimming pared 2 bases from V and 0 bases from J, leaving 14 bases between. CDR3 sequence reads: CASSQLGTPSSYEQYF. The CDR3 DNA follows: TGCGCCAGCAGCCAACTAGGGACACCAAGCTCCTACGAGCAGTACTTC.

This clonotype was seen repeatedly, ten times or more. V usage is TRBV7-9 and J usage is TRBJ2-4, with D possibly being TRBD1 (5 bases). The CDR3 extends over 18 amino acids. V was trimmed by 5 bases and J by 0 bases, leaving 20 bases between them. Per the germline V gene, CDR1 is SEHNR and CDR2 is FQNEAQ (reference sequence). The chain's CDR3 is CASSTHPDTGLAKNIQYF. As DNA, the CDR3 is TGTGCCAGCAGCACGCACCCGGACACCGGCCTAGCCAAAAACATTCAGTACTTC.

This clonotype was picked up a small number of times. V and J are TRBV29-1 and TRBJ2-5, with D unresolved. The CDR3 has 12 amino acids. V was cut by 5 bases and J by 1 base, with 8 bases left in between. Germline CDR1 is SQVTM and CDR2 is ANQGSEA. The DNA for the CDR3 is TGCAGCGTTCAGAGGTCCCAAGAGACCCAGTACTTC. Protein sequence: CSVQRSQETQYF.

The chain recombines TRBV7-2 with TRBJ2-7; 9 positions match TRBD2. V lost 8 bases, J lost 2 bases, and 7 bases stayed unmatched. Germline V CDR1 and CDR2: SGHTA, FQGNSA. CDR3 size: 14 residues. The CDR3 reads CASPAGGVPYEQYF. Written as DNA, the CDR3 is TGTGCCAGCCCGGCGGGGGGGGTCCCCTACGAGCAGTACTTC. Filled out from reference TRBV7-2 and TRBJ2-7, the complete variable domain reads GAGVSQSPSNKVTEKGKDVELRCDPISGHTALYWYRQSLGQGLEFLIYFQGNSAPDKSGLPSDRFSAERTGGSVSTLTIQRTQQEDSAVYLCASPAGGVPYEQYFGPGTRLTVT.

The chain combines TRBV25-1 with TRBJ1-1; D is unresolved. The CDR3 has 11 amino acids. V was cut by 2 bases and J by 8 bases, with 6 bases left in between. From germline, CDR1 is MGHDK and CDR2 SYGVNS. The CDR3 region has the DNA TGTGCCAGCAGTGAAAGCCTCGAAGCTTTCTTT. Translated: CASSESLEAFF.

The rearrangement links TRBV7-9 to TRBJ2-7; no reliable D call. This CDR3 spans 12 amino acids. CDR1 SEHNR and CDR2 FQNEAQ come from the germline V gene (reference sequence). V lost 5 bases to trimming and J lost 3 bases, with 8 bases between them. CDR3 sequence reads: CASSQNVYEQYF. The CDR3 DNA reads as TGTGCCAGCAGCCAGAACGTCTACGAGCAGTACTTC. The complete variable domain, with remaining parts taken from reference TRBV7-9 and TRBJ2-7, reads DTGVSQNPRHKITKRGQNVTFRCDPISEHNRLYWYRQTLGQGPEFLTYFQNEAQLEKSRLLSDRFSAERPKGSFSTLEIQRTEQGDSAMYLCASSQNVYEQYFGPGTRLTVT.